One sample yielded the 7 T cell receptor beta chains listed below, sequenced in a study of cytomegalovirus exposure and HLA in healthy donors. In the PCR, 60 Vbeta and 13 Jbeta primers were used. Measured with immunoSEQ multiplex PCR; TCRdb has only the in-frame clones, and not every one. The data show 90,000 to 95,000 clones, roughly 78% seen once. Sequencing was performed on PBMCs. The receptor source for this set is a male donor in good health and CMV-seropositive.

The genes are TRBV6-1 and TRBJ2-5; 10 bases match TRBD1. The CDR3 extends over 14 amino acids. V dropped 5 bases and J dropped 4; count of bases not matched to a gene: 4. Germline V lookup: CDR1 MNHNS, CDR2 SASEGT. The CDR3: CASSQDRGLETQYF. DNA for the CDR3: TGTGCCAGCAGTCAGGACAGGGGGTTAGAGACCCAGTACTTC.

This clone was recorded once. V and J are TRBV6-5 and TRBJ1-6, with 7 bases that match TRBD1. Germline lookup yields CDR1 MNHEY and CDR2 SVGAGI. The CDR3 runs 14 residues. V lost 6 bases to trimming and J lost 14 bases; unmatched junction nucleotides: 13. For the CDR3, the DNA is TGTGCCAGCAGAAACAGGGGTCGATTGTTATCCCTCCACTTT. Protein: CASRNRGRLLSLHF.

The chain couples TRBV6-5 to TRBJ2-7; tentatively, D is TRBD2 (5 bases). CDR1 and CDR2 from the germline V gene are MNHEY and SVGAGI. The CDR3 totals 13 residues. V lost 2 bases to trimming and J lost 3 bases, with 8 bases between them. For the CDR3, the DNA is TGTGCCAGCAGTTACAACCGGGGCTACGAGCAGTACTTC. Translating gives CASSYNRGYEQYF.

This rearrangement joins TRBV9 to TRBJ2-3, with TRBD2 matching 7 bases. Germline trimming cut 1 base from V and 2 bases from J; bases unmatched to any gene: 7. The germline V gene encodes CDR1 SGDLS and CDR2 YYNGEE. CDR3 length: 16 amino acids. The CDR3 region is CASSVIGGGLTDTQYF. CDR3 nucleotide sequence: TGTGCCAGCAGCGTAATTGGCGGGGGACTCACAGATACGCAGTATTTT.

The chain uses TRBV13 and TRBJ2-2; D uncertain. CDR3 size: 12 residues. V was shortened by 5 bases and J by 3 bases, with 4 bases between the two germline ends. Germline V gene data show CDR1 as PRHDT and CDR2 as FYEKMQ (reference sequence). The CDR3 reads CASSPYTGELFF. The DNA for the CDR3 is TGTGCCAGCAGCCCGTACACCGGGGAGCTGTTTTTT. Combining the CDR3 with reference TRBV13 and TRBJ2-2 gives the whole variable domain AAGVIQSPRHLIKEKRETATLKCYPIPRHDTVYWYQQGPGQDPQFLISFYEKMQSDKGSIPDRFSAQQFSDYHSELNMSSLELGDSALYFCASSPYTGELFFGEGSRLTVL.

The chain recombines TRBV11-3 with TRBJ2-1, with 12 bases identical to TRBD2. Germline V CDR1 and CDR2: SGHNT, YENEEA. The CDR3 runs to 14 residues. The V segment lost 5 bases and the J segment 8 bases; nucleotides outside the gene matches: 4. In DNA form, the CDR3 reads TGTGCCAGCAGCACTAGCGGGGGGTATCATGAGCAGTTCTTC. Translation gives CASSTSGGYHEQFF.

CDR3 residues: CASGQTANEKLFF. DNA of the CDR3: TGTGCCAGCGGACAGACGGCTAATGAAAAACTGTTTTTT. The V call is TRBV7-9, the J call TRBJ1-4; possible D gene TRBD1, 6 bases. The V end lost 8 bases, the J end lost 3 bases, and 10 bases lay between the germline ends. Germline-derived CDR1 and CDR2 are SEHNR and FQNEAQ (reference sequence). The CDR3 sequence is 13 residues long.